These 5 T cell receptor beta chains came from one sample sequenced in a study of Graves' ophthalmopathy and Graves' hyperthyroidism. The sequenced template was RNA, covering the TCR beta CDR3 region. A first-round RT-PCR used HTBI primers, followed by a second-round multiplex PCR. One entry per CDR3 protein, called by TCRdb with MiXCR from the multiplex PCR reads. Of about 400,000 distinct CDR3 sequences in the sample, about 18% are singletons; the top ten hold 1.6%. The sequenced sample was peripheral blood. These receptors all come from a woman between 18 and 30 years old with Graves' ophthalmopathy.

There are many counts of this clonotype. The gene calls are TRBV15 and TRBJ2-3; D may be TRBD1 (6 bases). The V end lost 4 bases, the J end lost 6 bases, and 11 bases lay between the germline ends. Germline assignment: CDR1 LNHNV and CDR2 YYDKDF (reference sequence). The CDR3 spans 13 residues. The CDR3 nucleotides are TGTGCCACCAGCAACAGGGCAGCCGATACGCAGTATTTT. It encodes CATSNRAADTQYF.

This chain uses TRBV5-6 with TRBJ1-5; possible D gene TRBD1, 6 bases. Germline-derived CDR1 and CDR2 are SGHDT and YYEEEE. V was trimmed by 2 bases and J by 5 bases, leaving 14 bases between them. The CDR3 has 15 amino acids. CDR3 residues: CASSFGGGGDQPQHF. CDR3 nucleotides: TGTGCCAGCAGCTTCGGGGGCGGGGGGGATCAGCCCCAGCATTTT.

Many counts were recorded for this clonotype. The genes are TRBV29-1 and TRBJ2-2; tentative D call: TRBD1 (6 bases). The CDR3 spans 13 residues. Germline values: CDR1 SQVTM, CDR2 ANQGSEA. Trimming took off 6 bases at V and 4 bases at J, with 12 bases between the two ends. The CDR3 reads CSVFPGATGELFF. For the CDR3, the DNA is TGCAGCGTGTTTCCAGGGGCCACCGGGGAGCTGTTTTTT.

This clonotype was seen repeatedly, ten times or more. V gene TRBV7-9 combines with J gene TRBJ2-5; the D gene is possibly TRBD2 (6 bases). The CDR3 is 18 residues long. Germline CDR1 reads SEHNR; CDR2 reads FQNEAQ (reference sequence). The ends were cut back, 2 bases at V and 1 base at J, with 20 bases in the middle. DNA for the CDR3: TGTGCCAGCAGCTTACCTCCGACTAGACGTCGGCCCCAAGAGACCCAGTACTTC. Translated, it gives CASSLPPTRRRPQETQYF.

This clonotype was observed many times. An end of the junction does not agree with germline; a read error may underlie this. The chain is built from TRBV6-2 or TRBV6-3 and TRBJ1-1; possibly TRBD1 for D (6 bases). This CDR3 region has 17 residues. Germline-derived CDR1 and CDR2 are MNHEY and SVGEGT. The CDR3 spells CAGSYSRRGRSNTEAFF. CDR3 sequence (DNA): TGTGCCGGCAGTTACTCCCGTCGGGGGCGTTCGAACACTGAAGCTTTCTTT.